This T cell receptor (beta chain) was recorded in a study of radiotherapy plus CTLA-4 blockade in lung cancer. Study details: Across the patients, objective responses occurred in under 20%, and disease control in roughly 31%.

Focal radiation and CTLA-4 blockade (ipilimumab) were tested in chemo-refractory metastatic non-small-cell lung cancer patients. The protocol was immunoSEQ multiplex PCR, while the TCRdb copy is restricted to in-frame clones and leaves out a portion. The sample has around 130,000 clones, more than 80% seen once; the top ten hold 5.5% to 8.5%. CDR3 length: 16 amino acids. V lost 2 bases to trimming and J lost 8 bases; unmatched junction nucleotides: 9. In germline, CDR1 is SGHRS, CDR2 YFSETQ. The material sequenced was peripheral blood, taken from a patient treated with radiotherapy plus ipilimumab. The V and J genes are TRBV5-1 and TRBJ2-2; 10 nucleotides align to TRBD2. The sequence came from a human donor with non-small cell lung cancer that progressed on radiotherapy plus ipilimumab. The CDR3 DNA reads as TGCGCCAGCAGCTTCGGGACTAGCGCCGTCATAGGGGAGCTGTTTTTT. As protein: CASSFGTSAVIGELFF.